The rows below give T cell receptor beta chains drawn from one sample of a study of Graves' ophthalmopathy and Graves' hyperthyroidism. TCRdb ran MiXCR on the multiplex PCR reads and lists one entry per CDR3 protein. The sample yields over a million distinct CDR3 sequences, about two fifths seen once. The sample comprised peripheral blood or thyroid tissue (not recorded which). All receptors come from an adult man with Graves' hyperthyroidism. Each CDR3 is given with its conserved first and last residue. Each record gives: J gene, clone size, V gene, D gene, CDR3 DNA, CDR3 protein. D genes are given only for firm matches. Expanded clones are given a class, and other clones once, few, many or no size at all.

TRBJ1-5 . TRBV25-1 TRBD1 TGTGCCAGCAGTGCCCCGGGACAGATAAATCAGCCCCAGCATTTT CASSAPGQINQPQHF
TRBJ2-5 once TRBV29-1 . TGCAGTGCTAATTCGGTAAACCAAGAGACCCAGTACTTC CSANSVNQETQYF
TRBJ1-6 many TRBV11-2 . TGTGCCAGCAGCCCTTCACCCCTCCACTTT CASSPSPLHF
TRBJ2-5 . TRBV25-1 TRBD2 TGTGCCAGCAGGGAAGCGGGGGGGCCTAGTGAGACCCAGTACTTC CASREAGGPSETQYF
TRBJ2-5 . TRBV10-3 . TGTGCCATCAGTGTCGGGACATGGTTTTCTGAGCAAGAGACCCAGTACTTC CAISVGTWFSEQETQYF
TRBJ2-2 . TRBV5-1 . TGCGCCAGCAGCTTGGACAAGGGGATCACCGGGGAGCTGTTTTTT CASSLDKGITGELFF
TRBJ1-6 . TRBV5-1 . TGCGCCAGCCGCCCAGACAAGACCGATTCACCCCTCCACTTT CASRPDKTDSPLHF
TRBJ2-2 . TRBV29-1 . TGCAGCGTTGCGATTAGCGGTGGATCCGGGGAGCTGTTTTTT CSVAISGGSGELFF
TRBJ2-7 few TRBV6-1 . TGTGCCAGCAGTGATTACTGGGCAGCCTACGAGCAGTACTTC CASSDYWAAYEQYF
TRBJ2-5 . TRBV2 . TGTGCCAGCAGTGAAGGGGTAGCCGAAGCGGAGGAGACCCAGTACTTC CASSEGVAEAEETQYF
TRBJ1-2 many TRBV11-2 . TGTGCCAGCAGCCTTCGGACAGAAAGCGGCTACACCTTC CASSLRTESGYTF
TRBJ2-7 . TRBV3-1 . TGTGCCAGCAGCCACGGGAGAAACGACGAGCAGTACTTC CASSHGRNDEQYF
TRBJ2-7 many TRBV5-1 . TGCGCCAGCAGCCCGGGGTCTCTTGGGCAGTACTTC CASSPGSLGQYF
TRBJ1-1 . TRBV7-2 . TGTGCCAGCAGCTTAAAGTCTGGTGAAGCTTTCTTT CASSLKSGEAFF
TRBJ1-2 many TRBV29-1 . TGCAGCGTTGAACAGATGGTAGGCGGCTACACCTTC CSVEQMVGGYTF
TRBJ1-5 . TRBV6-5 . TGTGCCAGCAGTCGTTCGGAGAGCGATCAGCCCCAGCATTTT CASSRSESDQPQHF
TRBJ1-1 . TRBV7-9 . TGTGCCAGCAGCTTGGGGGGAGGGGTATCCACTGAAGCTTTCTTT CASSLGGGVSTEAFF
TRBJ2-5 . TRBV27 . TGTGCCAGCAGGGAGGCCGGTTGGGGGGAGACCCAGTACTTC CASREAGWGETQYF
TRBJ1-2 many TRBV12-3/TRBV12-4 . TGTGCCAGCAGCATACGGGAGTATGGCTACACCTTC CASSIREYGYTF
TRBJ1-1 . TRBV5-6 . TGTGCCAGCAGCGGGGACACTTGGAACACTGAAGCTTTCTTT CASSGDTWNTEAFF
TRBJ2-7 . TRBV11-2 TRBD2 TGTGCCAGCAGCTTGGAGGGGACTAGCTACGAGCAGTACTTC CASSLEGTSYEQYF
TRBJ2-6 many TRBV10-3 . TGTGCCAGCAGTTACTTCCAGGGATCTGGGGCCAACGTCCTGACTTTC CASSYFQGSGANVLTF
TRBJ2-5 . TRBV3-1 . TGTGCCAGCAGCCAAGTTCCAGTAGAGACCCAGTACTTC CASSQVPVETQYF
TRBJ1-3 . TRBV15 . TGTGCCACCAGCAGAGGCGGCGGGTTAGACTCTGGAAACACCATATATTTT CATSRGGGLDSGNTIYF
TRBJ1-2 many TRBV5-8 . TGTGCCAGCAGCTTACCGCACGGAGTGGGCTATGGCTACACCTTC CASSLPHGVGYGYTF
TRBJ1-2 once TRBV7-8 TRBD1 TGTGTCAGCAGCCGGGACAGGGCGGACTATGGCTACACCTTC CVSSRDRADYGYTF
TRBJ2-2 many TRBV7-2 TRBD1 TGTGCCAGCATGCGACAGGGGGGAGCCGGGGAGCTGTTTTTT CASMRQGGAGELFF
TRBJ1-1 once TRBV2 . TGTGCCAGCAGTAAATCTCTCCAGGGGGCTTTCTTT CASSKSLQGAFF
TRBJ1-1 . TRBV19 . TGTGCCAGTAGTATAGTCGACGGTCAGAACACTGAAGCTTTCTTT CASSIVDGQNTEAFF
TRBJ2-2 many TRBV3-1 . TGTGCCAGCAGCCAAGAAGAAGGGATCACCGGGGAGCTGTTTTTT CASSQEEGITGELFF
TRBJ2-2 many TRBV7-9 TRBD1 TGTGCCAGCAGTAAAAGAAACGGACAGGCTAAGAGCGCGAACACCGGGGAGCTGTTTTTT CASSKRNGQAKSANTGELFF
TRBJ2-7 few TRBV6-5 . TGTGCCAGCAGTTTCATTTCGAGGGCTGGCGAGCAGTACTTC CASSFISRAGEQYF
TRBJ2-7 . TRBV14 . TGTGCCAGCAGCCACCGGGGTGTCTTCTACGAGCAGTACTTC CASSHRGVFYEQYF
TRBJ2-7 . TRBV15 TRBD2 TGTGCCACCAGCGCCAGCAGTGCCGGACTAGCGGGAGCCTACGAGCAGTACTTC CATSASSAGLAGAYEQYF
TRBJ1-1 many TRBV7-8 . TGTGCCAGCAGCTTAGTGTCCCAGATTACCCTGAACACTGAAGCTTTCTTT CASSLVSQITLNTEAFF
TRBJ2-2 . TRBV27 . TGTGCCAGCAGTTTATCGGTTAGTTTGTCCGGGGAGCTGTTTTTT CASSLSVSLSGELFF
TRBJ2-7 . TRBV7-9 . TGTGCCAGCAGTCCGAGTAAGCGCGAGCAGTACTTC CASSPSKREQYF
TRBJ2-2 many TRBV2 . TGTGCCAACAGGATCACCTCAGGCGGGGAGCTGTTTTTT CANRITSGGELFF
TRBJ2-7 few TRBV5-4 TRBD1 TGTGCCAGCAGCAGCTCACACGGACAGGGGGCTTCCTACGAGCAGTACTTC CASSSSHGQGASYEQYF
TRBJ1-1 many TRBV20-1 . TGCAGTGCTAGATTAACCGGACGGAAGAACACTGAAGCTTTCTTT CSARLTGRKNTEAFF
TRBJ1-5 few TRBV15 . TGTGCCACCAGCAGAGAGAGTATAGGGTTTCAGCCCCAGCATTTT CATSRESIGFQPQHF
TRBJ2-6 . TRBV29-1 . TGCAGCGTTGAAGTTAGCGGGAGACAGGGGGCTCGGGTCCTGACTTTC CSVEVSGRQGARVLTF
TRBJ1-5 few TRBV7-2 . TGTGCCAGCAGCTTACAGAATAGCAATCAGTCCCAGCATTTT CASSLQNSNQSQHF
TRBJ2-6 many TRBV5-1 . TGTGCCAGCAGCGGAGGGACTGGGGCCAACGTCCTGACTTTC CASSGGTGANVLTF
TRBJ2-6 many TRBV5-1 . TGCGCCAGCAGCTGGAACTCTGGGGCCAACGTCCTGACTTTC CASSWNSGANVLTF
TRBJ1-1 . TRBV6-5 . TGTGCCAGCACAACCCGGGGGCAGGCGTTCGGCACTGAAGCTTTCTTT CASTTRGQAFGTEAFF
TRBJ1-5 . TRBV11-2 TRBD1 TGTGCCAGCAGTTCCGGGACAGACAATCGGCCCCAGCATTTT CASSSGTDNRPQHF
TRBJ2-6 . TRBV10-3 TRBD1 TGTGCCATCAGTGAGGACGACAGGGGGTATTCTGGGGCCAACGTCCTGACTTTC CAISEDDRGYSGANVLTF
TRBJ1-5 . TRBV12-3/TRBV12-4 TRBD1 TGTGCCAGCAGCGGAAGGACAGGGGGCCTCGTGAGCAATCAGCCCCAGCATTTT CASSGRTGGLVSNQPQHF
TRBJ2-5 many TRBV4-3 TRBD1 TGCGCCAGCAGCCACAGGGGGAAGGGGGAGACCCAGTACTTC CASSHRGKGETQYF
TRBJ1-2 many TRBV29-1 . TGCAGCGTTGAACCGGCATTTGGTGGCTACACCTTC CSVEPAFGGYTF